A single sample is the source of the 2 T cell receptor beta chains below, sequenced in a study of OX40 agonist ivuxolimab in advanced cancers. Generated by immunoSEQ multiplex PCR, the TCRdb table keeps only in-frame clones and is missing some. This table has 55,000 to 70,000 clones, about 94% appearing once. Specimen: CD4+ or CD8+ T cells sorted from blood, collected in a trial of the OX40 agonist ivuxolimab. The receptors were gathered from an adult with an advanced solid tumor such as melanoma, head and neck, liver or kidney cancer.

In DNA, the CDR3 is TGTGCCAGTAGTATAATGGGGATCGGGGCCAACGTCCTGACTTTC. This gives the protein CASSIMGIGANVLTF. The V and J genes are TRBV19 and TRBJ2-6; D gene ambiguous. This CDR3 spans 15 amino acids. Between the trimmed V and J ends, which lost 2 bases and 4 bases, there was a span of 9 bases. Germline lookup yields CDR1 LNHDA and CDR2 SQIVND (reference sequence).

This clone has just one count. The V call is TRBV29-1, the J call TRBJ1-2; D is unresolved. The CDR3 length is 11 residues. V lost 7 bases and J lost 4, with 10 bases in between. CDR1 and CDR2 from the germline V gene are SQVTM and ANQGSEA. The CDR3 coding sequence is TGCAGCGGCTCGGCCCTCTATGGCTACACCTTC. This sequence encodes CSGSALYGYTF.